These 19 T cell receptor beta chains were all obtained from the same sample, sequenced in a study of T cell responses to AZD1222 COVID-19 vaccine. TCRdb's table, derived via immunoSEQ multiplex PCR, lists solely in-frame clones and lacks some. This sample yields about 110,000 clones, of which 92% are seen a single time; 7.8% belongs to the top ten. Sequenced material: peripheral blood, taken on day 0 of AZD1222 vaccination. The receptors derive from an adult in good health.

The chain links TRBV28 to TRBJ1-5, with D uncertain. The V end lost 6 bases, the J end lost 11 bases, and 8 bases lay between the germline ends. Germline V lookup: CDR1 MDHEN, CDR2 SYDVKM. CDR3 length equals 10 residues. The CDR3, as DNA: TGTGCCAGCAGCCAAGTATCCCAGCATTTT. Encoded protein: CASSQVSQHF.

V and J are TRBV6-5 and TRBJ2-7; D is unresolved. CDR3 length equals 15 residues. V was shortened by 0 bases and J by 2 bases, with 11 bases between the two germline ends. The germline gives CDR1 MNHEY, CDR2 SVGAGI. The CDR3 DNA is TGTGCCAGCAGTTACTCCCCATTCACGCCCTACGAGCAGTACTTC. Residues: CASSYSPFTPYEQYF.

The rearrangement joins TRBV5-1 to TRBJ2-1, with 9 bases lining up with TRBD2. V dropped 4 bases and J dropped 4; count of bases not matched to a gene: 9. This CDR3 has 16 residues. CDR1 is SGHRS and CDR2 is YFSETQ in the germline V gene. This CDR3 is CASSPQASGVYNEQFF. The CDR3 DNA is TGCGCCAGCAGCCCTCAAGCTAGCGGGGTTTACAATGAGCAGTTCTTC. The full variable domain, its missing parts supplied by reference TRBV5-1 and TRBJ2-1, is KAGVTQTPRYLIKTRGQQVTLSCSPISGHRSVSWYQQTPGQGLQFLFEYFSETQRNKGNFPGRFSGRQFSNSRSEMNVSTLELGDSALYLCASSPQASGVYNEQFFGPGTRLTVL.

The chain uses TRBV2 and TRBJ2-2; no firm D call. V was clipped by 7 bases and J by 0 bases, with 9 bases between them. The CDR3 runs to 14 residues. Per germline, CDR1 SNHLY and CDR2 FYNNEI. In nucleotides, the CDR3 is TGTGCCAGCAAGGCCGATACGAACACCGGGGAGCTGTTTTTT. This translates into CASKADTNTGELFF.

This clone was detected a few times. The gene calls are TRBV2 and TRBJ1-6; D may be TRBD1 (5 bases). Germline V gene data show CDR1 as SNHLY and CDR2 as FYNNEI. Trimming left V 4 bases short and J 9 bases short, with 16 bases between. This CDR3 is built from 15 residues. As DNA, the CDR3 is TGTGCCAGCAGTGCTTCCGGGACTCGGGGTTCACCCCTCCACTTT. Its protein is CASSASGTRGSPLHF.

The chain has TRBV5-5 and TRBJ1-1; D possibly corresponds to TRBD1 (6 bases). The CDR3 consists of 13 residues. V lost 3 bases to trimming and J lost 2 bases, with 8 bases between them. Germline V gives CDR1 SGHKS, CDR2 YYEKEE (reference sequence). The DNA of the CDR3 is TGTGCCAGCAGCTCGGGACACAACACTGAAGCTTTCTTT. Translated, it gives CASSSGHNTEAFF. Full variable domain (rest looked up from reference TRBV5-5 and TRBJ1-1): DAGVTQSPTHLIKTRGQQVTLRCSPISGHKSVSWYQQVLGQGPQFIFQYYEKEERGRGNFPDRFSARQFPNYSSELNVNALLLGDSALYLCASSSGHNTEAFFGQGTRLTVV.

The chain combines TRBV24-1 with TRBJ1-2, with D tentatively TRBD1 (6 bases). CDR1 and CDR2 (germline): KGHDR, SFDVKD. Trimming removed 9 bases from V and 8 bases from J, with 21 bases in between. The length of the CDR3 is 14 residues. CDR3 DNA: TGTGCCACCTCCCCCGCCGGGGGCCTAGGGGGCTACACCTTC. This translates into CATSPAGGLGGYTF.

DNA for the CDR3: TGCAGCGTAGAGGGACAGGGGAACTATGGCTACACCTTC. Its translation is CSVEGQGNYGYTF. The V call is TRBV29-1, the J call TRBJ1-2; 10 positions match TRBD1. CDR3 length: 13 residues. Trimming took 6 bases from V and 2 from J; bases not matched to a gene: 3. Per germline, CDR1 SQVTM and CDR2 ANQGSEA. The whole variable domain, filled in from reference TRBV29-1 and TRBJ1-2, reads SAVISQKPSRDICQRGTSLTIQCQVDSQVTMMFWYRQQPGQSLTLIATANQGSEATYESGFVIDKFPISRPNLTFSTLTVSNMSPEDSSIYLCSVEGQGNYGYTFGSGTRLTVV.

The chain employs TRBV27 and TRBJ2-6; D remains unclear. Germline lookup yields CDR1 MNHEY and CDR2 SMNVEV (reference sequence). CDR3 length: 19 residues. Trimming shortened V by 2 bases and J by 7 bases, and 24 bases separated the two germline ends. CDR3 nucleotides: TGTGCCAGCAGTTTAGGAGACACCTTTTTCCTCGAGAGAGCCAACGTCCTGACTTTC. Its translation is CASSLGDTFFLERANVLTF.

CDR3 in DNA: TGTGCCAGCTCGCCATCTGACAGGGGTAATTCACCCCTCCACTTT. Protein: CASSPSDRGNSPLHF. The rearrangement joins TRBV18 to TRBJ1-6; TRBD1 matches at 8 bases. The CDR3 sequence is 15 residues long. Trimming cost V 6 bases and J 6 bases; bases outside gene matches: 7. CDR1 and CDR2 (germline): KGHSH, LQKENI.

This clone was detected a few times. This chain connects TRBV19 to TRBJ2-1, with D unclear. Trimming stripped 5 bases from V and 5 bases from J, with 16 bases between. Germline CDR1 is LNHDA and CDR2 is SQIVND (reference sequence). There are 15 residues in the CDR3. This CDR3 reads CASSPGPQAHNEQFF. The CDR3 region has the DNA TGTGCCAGTAGTCCCGGACCGCAAGCCCACAATGAGCAGTTCTTC.

This chain links TRBV4-2 with TRBJ2-1; 13 bases map to TRBD2. The CDR3 sequence is 15 residues long. Germline V gene sequence: CDR1 LGHNA, CDR2 YNFKEQ. The J segment lost 7 bases and the V segment lost 3 bases, leaving 3 bases of the junction unmatched. The CDR3 nucleotides read TGTGCCAGCAGCCAGGGGACTAGCGGGGTGAATGAGCAGTTCTTC. Translating gives CASSQGTSGVNEQFF.

The V gene is TRBV6-5, the J gene TRBJ1-6; 8 nucleotides align to TRBD1. Losses at the gene ends were 7 bases for V and 5 bases for J; bases not matched to a gene: 4. Germline CDR1 and CDR2: MNHEY and SVGAGI. The CDR3 runs to 14 residues. CDR3 loop: CASNGQGDNSPLHF. The CDR3 region has the DNA TGTGCCAGCAATGGACAGGGTGATAATTCACCCCTCCACTTT.

The chain has TRBV9 and TRBJ2-1; D is unclear. The CDR3 totals 12 residues. Germline V gene data show CDR1 as SGDLS and CDR2 as YYNGEE. Trimming cost V 3 bases and J 6 bases, with 7 bases left between them. CDR3 DNA sequence: TGTGCCAGCAGCGCGGACGGCAATGAGCAGTTCTTC. Translating gives CASSADGNEQFF.

This clone was observed a single time. This chain connects TRBV19 to TRBJ1-2; D not certain. V lost 1 base to trimming and J lost 5 bases, with 14 bases between them. Looked up from germline, CDR1 is LNHDA and CDR2 is SQIVND (reference sequence). The CDR3 runs 15 residues. CDR3 sequence (DNA): TGTGCCAGTAGTATAGTAGCCGCCCAGATGTATGGCTACACCTTC. This translates into CASSIVAAQMYGYTF.

The J gene is TRBJ2-2, the V gene TRBV7-2; D is possibly TRBD1 (6 bases). The V and J ends lost 4 bases and 7 bases respectively, with 10 bases between them. The CDR3 contains 13 residues. Germline loops: CDR1 SGHTA, CDR2 FQGNSA. CDR3 nucleotides: TGTGCCAGCAGCTCCCACAGGGACGGGGAGCTGTTTTTT. This gives the protein CASSSHRDGELFF.

The gene calls are TRBV10-3 and TRBJ1-6; no reliable D call. From germline, CDR1 is ENHRY and CDR2 SYGVKD. V was trimmed by 3 bases and J by 4 bases, leaving 16 bases between them. This CDR3 is 17 amino acids long. CDR3 sequence reads: CAISDSDTTRYNSPLHF. The CDR3 nucleotides read TGTGCCATCAGTGACTCCGACACAACGCGGTATAATTCACCCCTCCACTTT.

The chain has TRBV29-1 and TRBJ1-1, with TRBD1 matching over 10 bases. There are 13 residues in the CDR3. Germline loops: CDR1 SQVTM, CDR2 ANQGSEA. The ends lost 6 bases at V and 6 bases at J; junction bases unmatched: 7. DNA for the CDR3: TGCAGCGTCCCCGGGACAGGGGCCGCTGAAGCTTTCTTT. It encodes CSVPGTGAAEAFF.

This clone was detected a few times. The chain is built from TRBV7-3 and TRBJ2-3; TRBD2 might be the D (5 bases). The CDR3 consists of 15 residues. The V and J ends lost 1 base and 2 bases respectively, with 10 bases between them. From germline, CDR1 is SGHTA and CDR2 FQGTGA. The CDR3: CASSLRGQFTDTQYF. CDR3 DNA: TGTGCCAGCAGCTTAAGAGGGCAGTTCACAGATACGCAGTATTTT. The whole variable domain, remainder taken from reference TRBV7-3 and TRBJ2-3, is GAGVSQTPSNKVTEKGKYVELRCDPISGHTALYWYRQSLGQGPEFLIYFQGTGAADDSGLPNDRFFAVRPEGSVSTLKIQRTERGDSAVYLCASSLRGQFTDTQYFGPGTRLTVL.